This T cell receptor (beta chain) was retrieved from a study of Ad26.COV2.S vaccination and SARS-CoV-2 variants. Across the whole study: In the COV1001 trial, the donor was in the Ad26.COV2.S arm.

Germline V gene data show CDR1 as SGHTA and CDR2 as FQGNSA. The CDR3 extends over 16 amino acids. V lost 3 bases and J 4 bases, leaving 18 bases between the germline ends. Treatment reported: around 19 received Ad26.COV2.S at low or high dose, single or two shots; about 5 received placebo; per-sample allocation not given. Following the first vaccine or placebo injection, samples were taken on day 63. This clone was recorded once. Only in-frame clones appear in the TCRdb table, and some are missing; sequencing was by immunoSEQ multiplex PCR. The sample includes about 460,000 clones, 89% of them seen just once.

V and J are TRBV7-2 and TRBJ1-2, with TRBD1 as a possible D gene (5 bases). The origin of this receptor is a person between 18 and 65 years old who received the Ad26.COV2.S COVID-19 vaccine or a placebo. The sample here was peripheral blood, taken in a trial of Ad26.COV2.S vaccine versus placebo. As DNA, the CDR3 is TGTGCCAGCAGCTTCTATGGGGGGTACTCGGGCTATGGCTACACCTTC. Residues: CASSFYGGYSGYGYTF.